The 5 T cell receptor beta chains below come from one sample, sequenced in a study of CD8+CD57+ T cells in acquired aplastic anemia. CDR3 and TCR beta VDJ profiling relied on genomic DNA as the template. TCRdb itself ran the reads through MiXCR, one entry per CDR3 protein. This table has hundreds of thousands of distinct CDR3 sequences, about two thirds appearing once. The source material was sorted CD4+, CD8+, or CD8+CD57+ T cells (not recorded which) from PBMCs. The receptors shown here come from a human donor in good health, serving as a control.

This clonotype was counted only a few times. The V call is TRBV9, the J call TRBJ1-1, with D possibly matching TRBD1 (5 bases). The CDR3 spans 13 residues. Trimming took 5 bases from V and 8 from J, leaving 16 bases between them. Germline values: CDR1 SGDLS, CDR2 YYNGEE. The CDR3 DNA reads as TGTGCCAGCAGTTTAGGCAGGGAGGGGGAAGCTTTCTTT. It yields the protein CASSLGREGEAFF.

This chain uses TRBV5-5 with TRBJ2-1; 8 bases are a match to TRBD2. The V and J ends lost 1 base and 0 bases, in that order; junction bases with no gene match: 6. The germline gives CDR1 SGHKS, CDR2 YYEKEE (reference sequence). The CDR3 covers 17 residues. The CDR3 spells CASSLHGGGSSYNEQFF. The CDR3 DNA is TGTGCCAGCAGCTTGCACGGGGGGGGAAGCTCCTACAATGAGCAGTTCTTC.

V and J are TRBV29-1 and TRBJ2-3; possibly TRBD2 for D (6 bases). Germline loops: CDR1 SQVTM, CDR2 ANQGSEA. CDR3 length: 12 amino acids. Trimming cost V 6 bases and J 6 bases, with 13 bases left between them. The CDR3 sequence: CSVGTAKDTQYF. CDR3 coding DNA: TGCAGCGTGGGGACTGCCAAGGATACGCAGTATTTT.

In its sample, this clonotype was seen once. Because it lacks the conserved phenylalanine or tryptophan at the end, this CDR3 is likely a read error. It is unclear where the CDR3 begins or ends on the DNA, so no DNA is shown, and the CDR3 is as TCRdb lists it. The CDR3 sequence: CSVAHRGLTSYTFV. This chain uses TRBV29-1 with TRBJ1-1; the D call TRBD1 from the table was never checked on the DNA. The CDR3 totals 14 residues, both ends included. From germline, CDR1 is SQVTM and CDR2 ANQGSEA.

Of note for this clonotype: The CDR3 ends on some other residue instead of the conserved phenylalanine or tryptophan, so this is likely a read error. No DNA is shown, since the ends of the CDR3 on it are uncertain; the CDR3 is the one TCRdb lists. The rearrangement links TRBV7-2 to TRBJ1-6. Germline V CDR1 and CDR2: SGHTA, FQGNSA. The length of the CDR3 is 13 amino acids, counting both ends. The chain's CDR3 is CASSYAEVPAMSY.